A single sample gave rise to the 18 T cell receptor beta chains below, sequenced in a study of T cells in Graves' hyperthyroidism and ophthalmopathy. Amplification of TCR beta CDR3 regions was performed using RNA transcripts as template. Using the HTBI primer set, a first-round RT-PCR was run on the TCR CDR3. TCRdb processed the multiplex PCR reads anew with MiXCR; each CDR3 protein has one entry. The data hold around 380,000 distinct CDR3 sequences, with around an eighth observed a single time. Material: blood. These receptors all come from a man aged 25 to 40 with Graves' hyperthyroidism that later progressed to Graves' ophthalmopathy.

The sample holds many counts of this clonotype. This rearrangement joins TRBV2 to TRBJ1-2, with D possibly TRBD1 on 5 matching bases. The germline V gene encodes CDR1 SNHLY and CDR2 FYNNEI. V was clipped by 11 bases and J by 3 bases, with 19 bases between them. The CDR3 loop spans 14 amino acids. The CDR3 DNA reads TGTGCCTCCCAAGGAGGGGTATACGACTATGGCTACACCTTC. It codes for CASQGGVYDYGYTF.

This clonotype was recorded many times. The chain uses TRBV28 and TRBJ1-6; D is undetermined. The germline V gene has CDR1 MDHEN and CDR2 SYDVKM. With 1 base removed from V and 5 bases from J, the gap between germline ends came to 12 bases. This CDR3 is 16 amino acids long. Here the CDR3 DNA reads TGTGCCAGCAGTTTATCCATGTTCAGAAATAATTCACCCCTCCACTTT. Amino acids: CASSLSMFRNNSPLHF.

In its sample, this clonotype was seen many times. The CDR3 sequence: CASSTTTADTQYF. For the CDR3, the DNA is TGTGCCAGCAGTACGACGACAGCAGATACGCAGTATTTT. The rearrangement joins TRBV14 to TRBJ2-3, with a tentative D call TRBD1 (5 bases). The CDR3 runs to 13 residues. CDR1 and CDR2 from the germline V gene are SGHDN and FVKESK. V was clipped by 6 bases and J by 4 bases, with 11 bases between them.

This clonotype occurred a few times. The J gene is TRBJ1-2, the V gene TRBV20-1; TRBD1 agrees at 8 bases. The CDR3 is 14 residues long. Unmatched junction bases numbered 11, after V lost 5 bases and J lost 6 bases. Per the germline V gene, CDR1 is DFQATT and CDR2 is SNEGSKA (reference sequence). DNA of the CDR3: TGCAGTGCTCAGATCAGGGGGCTCTTTCATGGCTACACCTTC. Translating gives CSAQIRGLFHGYTF.

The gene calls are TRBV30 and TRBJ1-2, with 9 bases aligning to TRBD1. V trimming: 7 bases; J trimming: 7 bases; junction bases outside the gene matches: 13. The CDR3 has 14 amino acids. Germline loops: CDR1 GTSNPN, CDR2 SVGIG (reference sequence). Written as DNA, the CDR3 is TGTGCCTTGGGACAGGGCCAGGTTTGGGGTGGCTACACCTTC. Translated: CALGQGQVWGGYTF.

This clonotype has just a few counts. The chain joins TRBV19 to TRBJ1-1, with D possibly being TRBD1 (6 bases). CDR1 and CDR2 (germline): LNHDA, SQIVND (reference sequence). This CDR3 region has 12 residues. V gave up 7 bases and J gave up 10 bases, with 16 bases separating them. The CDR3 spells CASTQGGLGAFF. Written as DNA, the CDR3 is TGTGCCAGTACCCAAGGGGGTCTGGGAGCTTTCTTT.

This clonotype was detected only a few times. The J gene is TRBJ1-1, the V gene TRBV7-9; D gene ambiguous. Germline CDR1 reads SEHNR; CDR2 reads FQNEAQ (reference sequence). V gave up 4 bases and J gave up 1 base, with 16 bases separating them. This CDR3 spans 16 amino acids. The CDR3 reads CASSSWIAGWNTEAFF. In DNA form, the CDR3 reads TGTGCCAGCAGCTCATGGATCGCAGGATGGAACACTGAAGCTTTCTTT.

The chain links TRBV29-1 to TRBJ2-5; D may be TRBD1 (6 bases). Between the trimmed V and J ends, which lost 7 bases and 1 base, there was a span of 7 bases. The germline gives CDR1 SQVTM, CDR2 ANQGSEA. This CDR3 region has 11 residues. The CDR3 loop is CSGDIQETQYF. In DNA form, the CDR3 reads TGCAGCGGGGACATCCAAGAGACCCAGTACTTC.

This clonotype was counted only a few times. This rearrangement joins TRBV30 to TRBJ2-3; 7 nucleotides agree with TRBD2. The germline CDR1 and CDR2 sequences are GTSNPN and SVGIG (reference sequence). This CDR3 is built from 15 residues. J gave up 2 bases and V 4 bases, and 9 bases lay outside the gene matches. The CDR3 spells CAWTPKRGNTDTQYF. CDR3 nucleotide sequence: TGTGCCTGGACCCCCAAGCGGGGCAACACAGATACGCAGTATTTT. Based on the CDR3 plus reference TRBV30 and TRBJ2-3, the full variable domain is SQTIHQWPATLVQPVGSPLSLECTVEGTSNPNLYWYRQAAGRGLQLLFYSVGIGQISSEVPQNLSASRPQDRQFILSSKKLLLSDSGFYLCAWTPKRGNTDTQYFGPGTRLTVL.

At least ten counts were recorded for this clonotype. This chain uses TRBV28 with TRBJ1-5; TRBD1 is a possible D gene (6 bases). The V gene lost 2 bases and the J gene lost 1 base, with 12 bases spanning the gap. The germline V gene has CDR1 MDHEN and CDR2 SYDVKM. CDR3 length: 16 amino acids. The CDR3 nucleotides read TGTGCCAGCAGTTTAGTGGGGGGGGCGAGCAATCAGCCCCAGCATTTT. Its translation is CASSLVGGASNQPQHF. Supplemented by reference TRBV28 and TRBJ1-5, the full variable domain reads DVKVTQSSRYLVKRTGEKVFLECVQDMDHENMFWYRQDPGLGLRLIYFSYDVKMKEKGDIPEGYSVSREKKERFSLILESASTNQTSMYLCASSLVGGASNQPQHFGDGTRLSIL.

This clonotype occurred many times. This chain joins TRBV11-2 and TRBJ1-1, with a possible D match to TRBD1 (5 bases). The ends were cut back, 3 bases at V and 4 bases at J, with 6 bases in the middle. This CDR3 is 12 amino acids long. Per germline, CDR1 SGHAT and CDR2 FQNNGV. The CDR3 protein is CASSFGTTEAFF. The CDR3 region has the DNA TGTGCCAGCAGCTTTGGGACCACTGAAGCTTTCTTT.

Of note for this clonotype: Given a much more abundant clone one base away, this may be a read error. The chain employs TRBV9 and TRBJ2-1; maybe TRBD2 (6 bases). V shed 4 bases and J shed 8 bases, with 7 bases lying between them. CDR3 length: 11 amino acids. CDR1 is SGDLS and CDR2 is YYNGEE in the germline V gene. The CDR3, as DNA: TGTGCCAGCAGCTCGGGGGATGAGCAGTTCTTC. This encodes CASSSGDEQFF.

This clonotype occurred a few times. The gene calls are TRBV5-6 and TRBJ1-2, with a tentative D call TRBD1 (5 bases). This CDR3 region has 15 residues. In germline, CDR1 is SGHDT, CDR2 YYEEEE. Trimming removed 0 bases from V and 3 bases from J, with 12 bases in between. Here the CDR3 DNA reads TGTGCCAGCAGCTTGGATGATGACAGTTACTATGGCTACACCTTC. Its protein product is CASSLDDDSYYGYTF.

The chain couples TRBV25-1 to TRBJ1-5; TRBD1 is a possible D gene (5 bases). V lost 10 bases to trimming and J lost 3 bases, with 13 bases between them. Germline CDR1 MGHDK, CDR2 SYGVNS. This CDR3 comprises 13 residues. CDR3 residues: CANPDRYNQPQHF. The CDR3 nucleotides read TGTGCCAACCCTGACAGATACAATCAGCCCCAGCATTTT.

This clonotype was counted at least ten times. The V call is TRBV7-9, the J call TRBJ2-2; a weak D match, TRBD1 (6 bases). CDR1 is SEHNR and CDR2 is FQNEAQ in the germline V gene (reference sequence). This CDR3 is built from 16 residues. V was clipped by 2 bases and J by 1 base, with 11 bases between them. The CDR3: CASSLLRTVNTGELFF. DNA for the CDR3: TGTGCCAGCAGCTTACTACGGACAGTGAACACCGGGGAGCTGTTTTTT.

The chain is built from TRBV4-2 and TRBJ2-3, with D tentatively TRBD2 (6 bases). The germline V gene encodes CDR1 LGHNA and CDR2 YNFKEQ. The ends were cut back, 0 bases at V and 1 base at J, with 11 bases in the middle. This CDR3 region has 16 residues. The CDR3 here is CASSQERGMGTDTQYF. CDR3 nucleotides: TGTGCCAGCAGCCAAGAGCGGGGTATGGGCACAGATACGCAGTATTTT.

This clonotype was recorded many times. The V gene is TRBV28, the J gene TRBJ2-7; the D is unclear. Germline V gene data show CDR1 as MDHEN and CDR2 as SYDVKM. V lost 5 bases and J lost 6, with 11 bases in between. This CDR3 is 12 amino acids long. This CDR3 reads CASSLTTGEQYF. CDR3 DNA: TGTGCCAGCAGTCTCACTACGGGCGAGCAGTACTTC.

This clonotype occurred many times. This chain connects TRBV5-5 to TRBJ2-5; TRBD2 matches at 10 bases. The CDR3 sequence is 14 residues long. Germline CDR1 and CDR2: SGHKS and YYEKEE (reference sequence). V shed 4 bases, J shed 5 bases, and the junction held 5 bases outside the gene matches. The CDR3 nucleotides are TGTGCCAGCAGCCTTCTAGCGGGGGTGGAGACCCAGTACTTC. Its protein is CASSLLAGVETQYF.